The 20 T cell receptor beta chains presented below share a single source sample, sequenced in a study of CD8 T cells in ankylosing spondylitis (dated by TCRdb to about 2017). The paper as a whole reports these results and caveats: A TCR beta motif made up of seven or eight highly homologous amino acid variants appeared to be characteristic of blood from ankylosing spondylitis patients.

The library came from 5' RACE. Sequencer: Illumina HiSeq 2500. The public reads were reprocessed in TCRdb via fastp at Q25 and MiXCR, keeping in-frame beta chains. Each entry is one CDR3 protein sequence, shown with its most common DNA and genes. In this sample the table shows approximately 500,000 distinct CDR3 sequences, roughly 13% of which occur a single time. Approximately 6.2% of the sample belongs to the ten largest clones. Their antigens remain unidentified. Sequenced input: blood, either unsorted or a sorted T cell fraction (not recorded which). Receptors originate from a male donor with ankylosing spondylitis.

The chain's CDR3 is CAISSRGQGDEQYF. CDR3 nucleotides: TGTGCCATCAGTTCGAGAGGTCAGGGAGACGAGCAGTACTTC. The chain links TRBV10-3 to TRBJ2-7, with D possibly called TRBD1 or TRBD2 (5 bases each). There are 14 residues in the CDR3. Trimming removed 5 bases from V and 5 bases from J, with 16 bases in between. Germline CDR1 reads ENHRY; CDR2 reads SYGVKD.

This chain uses TRBV5-1 with TRBJ2-2; TRBD1 matches 10 bases. V gave up 4 bases and J gave up 5 bases; unmatched junction bases: 14. The length of the CDR3 is 18 residues. CDR1 is SGHRS, CDR2 YFSETQ, per germline. The chain's CDR3 is CASSHAWPGQGITGELFF. The CDR3 DNA is TGCGCCAGCAGCCATGCATGGCCGGGACAGGGGATAACCGGGGAGCTGTTTTTT.

V gene TRBV6-2 or TRBV6-3 combines with J gene TRBJ1-1; no firm D call. V was clipped by 2 bases and J by 0 bases, with 13 bases between them. Germline CDR1 MNHEY, CDR2 SVGEGT. The length of the CDR3 is 16 residues. The CDR3 coding sequence is TGTGCCAGCAGTTACCCCAAGGGCGAGATGAACACTGAAGCTTTCTTT. Its protein is CASSYPKGEMNTEAFF.

In this sample, this clonotype turned up many times. The chain has TRBV12-5 and TRBJ1-1; D remains unclear. Germline V gene lookup returns CDR1 LGHNT and CDR2 FRNRAP. This CDR3 is 17 amino acids long. V shed 0 bases and J shed 0 bases, with 14 bases lying between them. CDR3 sequence (DNA): TGTGCTAGTGGTTTGGTACAATTGGTCCAGCTGAACACTGAAGCTTTCTTT. Amino acids: CASGLVQLVQLNTEAFF. Combining the CDR3 with reference TRBV12-5 and TRBJ1-1 gives the whole variable domain DARVTQTPRHKVTEMGQEVTMRCQPILGHNTVFWYRQTMMQGLELLAYFRNRAPLDDSGMPKDRFSAEMPDATLATLKIQPSEPRDSAVYFCASGLVQLVQLNTEAFFGQGTRLTVV.

This clonotype was observed a single time. Since a much larger clone is just one base distant, this may be a read error. The chain employs TRBV29-1 and TRBJ1-5; TRBD1 matches 7 bases. The J segment lost 2 bases and the V segment lost 4 bases, leaving 5 bases of the junction unmatched. Germline CDR1 SQVTM, CDR2 ANQGSEA. The CDR3 sequence is 14 residues long. The CDR3 nucleotides are TGCAGCGTTGTACTCGGACAGGGCAATCAGCCCCAGCATTTT. Translating it yields CSVVLGQGNQPQHF.

J is TRBJ1-2 and V is TRBV27; 8 positions agree with TRBD1. The J segment lost 5 bases and the V segment lost 5 bases, leaving 13 bases of the junction unmatched. Germline V lookup: CDR1 MNHEY, CDR2 SMNVEV (reference sequence). This CDR3 is built from 16 residues. The DNA of the CDR3 is TGTGCCAGCAGTACGCTAAACAGGGGGAACTCTTATGGCTACACCTTC. It yields the protein CASSTLNRGNSYGYTF.

This clonotype was recorded at least ten times. The chain has TRBV7-2 and TRBJ1-3; D possibly corresponds to TRBD1 (6 bases). Germline CDR1 is SGHTA and CDR2 is FQGNSA. The CDR3 length is 15 residues. V was cut by 5 bases and J by 0 bases, with 11 bases left in between. For the CDR3, the DNA is TGTGCCAGCAGCCTGGACAGTCTCTCTGGAAACACCATATATTTT. As protein: CASSLDSLSGNTIYF.

This clonotype was counted only a few times. V gene TRBV9 combines with J gene TRBJ2-5; TRBD2 matches at 8 bases. The germline V gene has CDR1 SGDLS and CDR2 YYNGEE. After removal of 2 bases from V and 2 bases from J, the junction contained 11 bases not matched to a gene. The CDR3 is 17 residues long. CDR3 sequence reads: CASSVGASGSIQETQYF. CDR3 DNA sequence: TGTGCCAGCAGCGTTGGTGCTAGCGGGTCTATACAAGAGACCCAGTACTTC.

This clonotype was seen repeatedly, ten times or more. The rearrangement joins TRBV29-1 to TRBJ1-1; 7 nucleotides line up with TRBD1. Germline-derived CDR1 and CDR2 are SQVTM and ANQGSEA. The junction had 6 bases not matched to a gene; V was cut back by 5 bases and J by 3 bases. The CDR3 is 13 amino acids. CDR3 in amino acids: CSVRTGGDTEAFF. The CDR3 nucleotides are TGCAGCGTTAGGACAGGAGGGGACACTGAAGCTTTCTTT.

This clonotype appeared many times. The chain has TRBV7-2 and TRBJ1-1; 8 nucleotides line up with TRBD1. Germline V gene lookup returns CDR1 SGHTA and CDR2 FQGNSA. CDR3 length: 12 residues. With 4 bases clipped from V and 14 bases from J, the junction kept 9 bases outside the gene matches. The CDR3 sequence is CASSSGTGSPFF. In DNA form, the CDR3 reads TGTGCCAGCAGCTCAGGGACAGGTTCTCCCTTCTTT.

This clonotype was observed a handful of times. This rearrangement joins TRBV7-2 to TRBJ2-2; tentatively, D is TRBD1 or TRBD2 (5 bases each). With 3 bases removed from V and 1 base from J, the gap between germline ends came to 12 bases. This CDR3 region has 16 residues. Germline values: CDR1 SGHTA, CDR2 FQGNSA. The CDR3 loop is CASSFSGTGNTGELFF. The CDR3 nucleotides read TGTGCCAGCAGCTTTTCCGGGACGGGGAACACCGGGGAGCTGTTTTTT.

This clonotype was seen repeatedly, ten times or more. The rearrangement joins TRBV12-3 or TRBV12-4 to TRBJ2-1; 11 bases are shared with TRBD2. This CDR3 is 15 amino acids long. V shed 5 bases and J 4 bases; nucleotides not matched to a gene: 4. In DNA, the CDR3 is TGTGCCAGCAGTGAACTAGCGGGGGTTTACAATGAGCAGTTCTTC. As protein: CASSELAGVYNEQFF.

This clonotype was counted between two and nine times. The gene calls are TRBV3-1 and TRBJ2-1, with 8 bases fitting TRBD1. The CDR3 sequence is 15 residues long. The junction had 5 bases not matched to a gene; V was cut back by 2 bases and J by 5 bases. Germline loops: CDR1 LGHDT, CDR2 YNNKEL (reference sequence). This CDR3 is CASSQIVTGDNEQFF. As DNA, the CDR3 is TGTGCCAGCAGCCAAATAGTGACAGGGGACAATGAGCAGTTCTTC.

This clonotype turned up a few times. The chain employs TRBV2 and TRBJ1-1; no reliable D call. Trimming removed 7 bases at V and 10 bases at J, with 13 bases between. Germline V CDR1 and CDR2: SNHLY, FYNNEI. This CDR3 is 11 amino acids long. The CDR3 bases are TGTGCCAGCACCTTATATCTAGGAGCTTTCTTT. It yields the protein CASTLYLGAFF.

The J gene is TRBJ1-5, the V gene TRBV10-3, with a weak D call TRBD1 (5 bases). V was clipped by 3 bases and J by 4 bases, with 13 bases between them. Germline CDR1 is ENHRY and CDR2 is SYGVKD. The CDR3 is made up of 15 amino acids. The CDR3 DNA reads TGTGCCATCAGTGAAGGTAGACAGCCTAATCAGCCCCAGCATTTT. Translated, it gives CAISEGRQPNQPQHF.

The sample holds many counts of this clonotype. The V gene is TRBV6-2 or TRBV6-3, the J gene TRBJ2-3; the match to TRBD2 covers 8 bases. The V gene's germline CDR1 is MNHEY and CDR2 SVGEGT. The junction had 4 bases not matched to a gene; V was cut back by 4 bases and J by 1 base. The CDR3 is 15 residues long. CDR3 sequence (DNA): TGTGCCAGCAGTTTACTACTAGCGGGCACAGATACGCAGTATTTT. This codes for CASSLLLAGTDTQYF.

This clonotype was detected only a few times. The chain carries TRBV11-2 and TRBJ2-2; no firm D call. The CDR3 has 13 amino acids. CDR1 and CDR2 from the germline V gene are SGHAT and FQNNGV. V was shortened by 5 bases and J by 5 bases, with 9 bases between the two germline ends. The CDR3 coding sequence is TGTGCCAGCAGCCCCTTGTTGACCGGGGAGCTGTTTTTT. Its translation is CASSPLLTGELFF.

This chain uses TRBV5-1 with TRBJ2-7, with 7 bases aligning to TRBD2. The CDR3 is 16 amino acids. V dropped 2 bases and J dropped 0; count of bases not matched to a gene: 8. CDR1 is SGHRS and CDR2 is YFSETQ in the germline V gene. CDR3 sequence: CASSLNNGRSSYEQYF. The CDR3 DNA sequence: TGCGCCAGCAGCTTAAATAACGGGAGGAGCTCCTACGAGCAGTACTTC.

The chain has TRBV5-5 and TRBJ1-5; D is possibly TRBD1 (6 bases). Germline-derived CDR1 and CDR2 are SGHKS and YYEKEE (reference sequence). Trimming stripped 0 bases from V and 6 bases from J, with 16 bases between. The CDR3 runs 16 residues. CDR3 DNA: TGTGCCAGCAGCTTGGGGACAGCTTGGAGTAGTCAGCCCCAGCATTTT. Encoded protein: CASSLGTAWSSQPQHF.

The chain joins TRBV5-6 to TRBJ1-5; D call uncertain. This CDR3 is 15 amino acids long. Germline V gives CDR1 SGHDT, CDR2 YYEEEE. The ends were cut back, 5 bases at V and 0 bases at J, with 12 bases in the middle. CDR3 coding DNA: TGTGCCAGCAGGGTGGACGGGATTAGCAATCAGCCCCAGCATTTT. This encodes CASRVDGISNQPQHF. The whole variable domain, filled in from reference TRBV5-6 and TRBJ1-5, reads DAGVTQSPTHLIKTRGQQVTLRCSPKSGHDTVSWYQQALGQGPQFIFQYYEEEERQRGNFPDRFSGHQFPNYSSELNVNALLLGDSALYLCASRVDGISNQPQHFGDGTRLSIL.